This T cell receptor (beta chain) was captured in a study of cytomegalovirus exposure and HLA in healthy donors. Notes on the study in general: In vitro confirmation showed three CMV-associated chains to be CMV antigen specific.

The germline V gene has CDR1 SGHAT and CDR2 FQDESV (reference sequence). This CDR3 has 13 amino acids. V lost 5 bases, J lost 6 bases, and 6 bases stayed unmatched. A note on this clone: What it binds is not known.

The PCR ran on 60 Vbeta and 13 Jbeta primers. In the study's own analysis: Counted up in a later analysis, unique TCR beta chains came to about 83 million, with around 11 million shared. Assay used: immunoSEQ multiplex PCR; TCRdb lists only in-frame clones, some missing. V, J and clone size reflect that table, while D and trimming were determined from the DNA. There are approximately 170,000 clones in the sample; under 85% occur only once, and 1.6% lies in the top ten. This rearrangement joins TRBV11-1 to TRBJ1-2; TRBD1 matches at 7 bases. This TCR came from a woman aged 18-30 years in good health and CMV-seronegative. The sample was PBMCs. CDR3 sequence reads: CASSPTGAHGYTF. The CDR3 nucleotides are TGTGCCAGCAGCCCTACAGGGGCACATGGCTACACCTTC.